This T cell receptor beta chain was documented in a study of T cell responses to AZD1222 COVID-19 vaccine (dated by TCRdb to about 2021). General notes on the study: AZD1222 recipients whose second dose came at about 4 weeks and those whose second dose came at about 12 weeks were combined into one group, since spike-specific TCR depth and breadth did not differ between the two schedules. Trial participants were enrolled into age subgroups of 18-55, 56-69 and 70-plus years, which contained roughly 150, 30 and 60 TCR-sequenced participants, respectively. A total of just over 230 trial participants underwent TCR sequencing, of whom about 210 received two doses of AZD1222 and some 26 received two doses of the MenACWY control vaccine.

Of note for this clone: Its cognate antigen has yet to be identified. Per-base qualities were not stored, and no clone one base away is much larger.

Sample time point, as interpreted from the label and publication: baseline before first vaccination. Samples from vaccinated people were obtained from the UK trials COV001 and COV002, which included a single-blind randomized controlled phase 2/3 trial of AZD1222 (ChAdOx1 nCoV-19) in healthy adults. For TCRbeta chain sequencing, PBMC samples were collected from trial participants at day 0 and at day 28 after the second dose. The study at large found these results: Reportedly, almost half of the unique spike-specific TCRs recognized epitopes lying outside the regions that are mutated in the B.1.351 and B.1.1.7 variants. No day 14 peak-response samples were available, so repertoires were characterized only after the peak T cell response. The 56-69-year group was small, and its depth increase did not reach significance, likely because of low power. Participants were mostly white British and included more females than males, and it was suggested by the authors that clonal diversity may have been underestimated. Only five to seven AZD1222 recipients were SARS-CoV-2 seropositive at baseline, limiting conclusions about previously exposed vaccinees. Vaccine-associated CD4 TCRs spanned the whole spike protein, with dominant responses in regions 160-218 and 743-854. After two AZD1222 doses, both the breadth and the depth of spike-specific TCRs were significantly higher than at day 0 and than in MenACWY recipients.

The CDR3 spans 14 residues, from the cysteine through the phenylalanine. The entry retains the CDR3 DNA only, 42 bases that are in frame from base 1. The germline V gene sets CDR1 to SQVTM and CDR2 to ANQGSEA. From V the trimming removes 4 bases and from J it removes 7 bases, while the gene matches leave 10 bases of the junction unaccounted for. The CDR3 regions of human TCRbeta chains were subjected to immunosequencing. Regarding the original processing steps: Repertoire TCRs were checked for matches against a reference library of SARS-CoV-2-specific TCRs that had been generated using the MIRA antigen-specificity platform. Breadth was defined as the fraction of unique TCRs that were SARS-CoV-2-associated, and depth was defined as the fraction of total T cells that were SARS-CoV-2-associated. Using the MIRA data, each spike-specific TCR was assigned both to the spike region to which the TCR was reactive and to a CD4 or CD8 class. Log10-transformed breadth and depth values were compared by one-way ANOVA with Sidak's multiple comparisons tests. The table was pulled from immuneACCESS by TCRdb, which kept in-frame rearrangements only. Such tables lose some clones; where checked, under half of the loss comes from unresolved V genes, and the rest has no known cause. V, J and clone size derive from that table, while D and trimming were established from the DNA sequence. In all, the sample holds about 120,000 clones, and approximately 90% of those were seen once. The leading ten clones occupy around 8.6% of the sample.

The V and J genes are TRBV29-1 and TRBJ2-1, and 7 junction bases match TRBD2. The sequence came from an adult in good health. Sequencing was performed on peripheral blood, taken on day 0 of AZD1222 vaccination. The CDR3 region has the sequence CSVGAVGGFNEQFF. The sequence in DNA is TGCAGCGTTGGGGCAGTGGGGGGGTTTAATGAGCAGTTCTTC.